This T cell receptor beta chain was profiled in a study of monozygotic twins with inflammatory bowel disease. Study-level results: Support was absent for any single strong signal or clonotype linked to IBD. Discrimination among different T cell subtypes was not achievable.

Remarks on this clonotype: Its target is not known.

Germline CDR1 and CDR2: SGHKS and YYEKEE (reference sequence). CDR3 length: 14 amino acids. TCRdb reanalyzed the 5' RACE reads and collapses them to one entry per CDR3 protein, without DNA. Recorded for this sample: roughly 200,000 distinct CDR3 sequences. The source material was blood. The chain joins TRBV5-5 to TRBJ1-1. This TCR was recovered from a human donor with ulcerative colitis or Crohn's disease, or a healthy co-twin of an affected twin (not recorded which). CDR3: CASSLSRMNTEAFF.